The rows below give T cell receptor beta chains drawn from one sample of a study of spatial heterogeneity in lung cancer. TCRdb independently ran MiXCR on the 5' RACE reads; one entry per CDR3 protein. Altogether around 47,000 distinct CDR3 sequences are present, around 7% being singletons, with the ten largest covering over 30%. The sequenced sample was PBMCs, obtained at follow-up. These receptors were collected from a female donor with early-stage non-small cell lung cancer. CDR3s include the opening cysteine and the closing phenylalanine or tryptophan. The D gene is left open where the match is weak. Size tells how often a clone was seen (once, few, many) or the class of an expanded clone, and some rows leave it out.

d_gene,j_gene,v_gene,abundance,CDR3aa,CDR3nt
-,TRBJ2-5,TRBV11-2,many,CASSLRAGSGETQYF,TGTGCCAGCAGCTTACGGGCGGGGTCAGGGGAGACCCAGTACTTC
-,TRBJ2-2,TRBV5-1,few,CASSLDGRYTGELFF,TGCGCCAGCAGCTTGGATGGCAGATACACCGGGGAGCTGTTTTTT
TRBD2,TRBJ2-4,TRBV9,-,CASSVGPAGGQNIQYF,TGTGCCAGCAGCGTAGGCCCAGCGGGGGGTCAGAACATTCAGTACTTC
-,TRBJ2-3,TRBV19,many,CASSIGRNTDTQYF,TGTGCCAGTAGTATAGGCCGGAACACAGATACGCAGTATTTT
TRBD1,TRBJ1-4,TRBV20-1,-,CSARPGGGEKLFF,TGCAGTGCTAGACCAGGGGGAGGTGAAAAACTGTTTTTT
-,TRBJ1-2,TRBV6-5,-,CASTLGGVYGYTF,TGTGCCAGCACCCTCGGTGGGGTTTATGGCTACACCTTC
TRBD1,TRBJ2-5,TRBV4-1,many,CASSPVPGQGGETQYF,TGCGCCAGCAGCCCTGTCCCGGGACAGGGTGGGGAGACCCAGTACTTC
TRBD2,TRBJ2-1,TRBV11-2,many,CASSALAGGSYNEQFF,TGTGCCAGCAGCGCCCTAGCGGGGGGATCCTACAATGAGCAGTTCTTC
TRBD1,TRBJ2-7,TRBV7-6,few,CASSLGQGTYEQYF,TGTGCCAGCAGCTTAGGACAGGGCACCTACGAGCAGTACTTC
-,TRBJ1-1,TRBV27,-,CASSLFGGTNTEAFF,TGTGCCAGCAGTTTATTTGGGGGGACGAACACTGAAGCTTTCTTT
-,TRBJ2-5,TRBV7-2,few,CASSLRAQRGRETQYF,TGTGCCAGCAGCTTACGGGCCCAAAGGGGGAGAGAGACCCAGTACTTC
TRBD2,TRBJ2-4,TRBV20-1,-,CSAEGGEGSKNIQYF,TGCAGTGCCGAGGGAGGGGAGGGGTCCAAAAACATTCAGTACTTC
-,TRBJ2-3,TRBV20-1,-,CSAESVGLGTDTQYF,TGCAGTGCTGAGAGTGTGGGATTAGGCACAGATACGCAGTATTTT
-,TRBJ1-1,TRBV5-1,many,CASSLGVAFTEAFF,TGCGCCAGCAGCTTGGGGGTGGCTTTCACTGAAGCTTTCTTT
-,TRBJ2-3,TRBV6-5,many,CASSYSKEDTQYF,TGTGCCAGCAGTTACTCGAAGGAAGATACGCAGTATTTT
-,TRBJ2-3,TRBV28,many,CASTIRTDTQYF,TGTGCCAGCACTATTCGCACAGATACGCAGTATTTT
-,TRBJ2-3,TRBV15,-,CATSRGAITDTQYF,TGTGCCACCAGCAGAGGAGCCATCACAGATACGCAGTATTTT
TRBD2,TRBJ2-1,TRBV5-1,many,CASTPTTSGAYNEQFF,TGCGCCAGCACCCCTACTACTAGCGGCGCCTACAATGAGCAGTTCTTC
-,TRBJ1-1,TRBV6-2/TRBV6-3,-,CASAEDNYTEAFF,TGTGCCAGCGCGGAGGACAATTACACTGAAGCTTTCTTT
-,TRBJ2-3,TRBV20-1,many,CSVGMRQVEDTQYF,TGCAGTGTGGGCATGAGGCAGGTCGAGGATACGCAGTATTTT